This T cell receptor (beta chain) appears in the sequencing data of a study of Ad26.COV2.S vaccination and SARS-CoV-2 variants. This clone was detected only once. What it recognizes is unknown. Indicated treatment: over 15 received Ad26.COV2.S at low or high dose, single or two shots; about 5 received placebo; per-sample allocation not given. Sample collection was performed on day 63 after the first vaccine or placebo injection. The administered vaccine (an Ad26 vector) expressed Wuhan-strain SARS-CoV-2 spike. Overall study results and limits: Vaccine recipients and placebo recipients showed similar non-spike TCR breadth.

Profiled with immunoSEQ multiplex PCR; TCRdb holds only in-frame clones, not every one. The table records approximately 450,000 clones, 90% of them present only once. The length of the CDR3 is 10 residues. This chain links TRBV21-1 with TRBJ1-1. TRBV21-1 has pseudogene status. The receptor was isolated from a person aged 18 to 65 who received the Ad26.COV2.S COVID-19 vaccine or a placebo. The sample here was peripheral blood, taken in a trial of Ad26.COV2.S vaccine versus placebo. The CDR3 loop reads CASRRAEAFF. The CDR3 DNA follows: TGTGCCAGTAGACGGGCTGAAGCTTTCTTT.